The clone carrying this TCR beta chain was seen once. This specimen comes from a study of T cell changes during pregnancy in multiple sclerosis. CDR1 SGHAT and CDR2 FQNNGV come from the germline V gene. Losses at the gene ends were 3 bases for V and 5 bases for J; bases not matched to a gene: 1. This CDR3 region has 14 residues. The assay was immunoSEQ multiplex PCR, and TCRdb's table has in-frame clones only and misses some. The sample carries 60,000 to 85,000 clones, 75% to 95% recorded once. The rearrangement links TRBV11-2 to TRBJ2-4, with TRBD2 matching over 10 bases. The clonotype was recovered from a female donor with multiple sclerosis, enrolled in a pregnancy study. Sequences were derived from peripheral blood, sampled in the first trimester of pregnancy. CDR3 sequence: CASSFTSGENIQYF. The CDR3 DNA follows: TGTGCCAGCAGCTTTACTAGCGGGGAAAACATTCAGTACTTC.